The present TCR beta chain was sequenced within a study of blood T cell repertoires in COVID-19. Turning to the study itself: Acute and convalescent COVID-19 specimens originated in the United States, Italy and Spain.

Participant ages covered roughly 18 to 89 years across about 25 US areas. Study processing details: Estimates of nucleated cell counts were drawn from the amplification of reference gene primers. Using immunoSEQ multiplex PCR, the repertoire was profiled, and TCRdb retains in-frame clones only, with some absent. The V and J calls and clone size are taken from that table; D and trimming were inferred from the DNA. The sample comprises 200,000 or so clones, about 80% of which are singletons, and 4.8% rests with the top ten. The material sequenced was PBMCs or T cells enriched from blood (not recorded which). The receptor's source is a woman aged 50 to 60 who had been exposed to COVID-19.

The CDR3 sequence is CASSGETGLGEKLFF. The CDR3 bases are TGCGCCAGCAGCGGGGAGACAGGATTGGGCGAAAAACTGTTTTTT. The chain carries TRBV5-1 and TRBJ1-4, with D perhaps TRBD1 (6 bases). This CDR3 has 15 residues. V lost 4 bases to trimming and J lost 8 bases, with 18 bases between them. The germline V gene has CDR1 SGHRS and CDR2 YFSETQ.